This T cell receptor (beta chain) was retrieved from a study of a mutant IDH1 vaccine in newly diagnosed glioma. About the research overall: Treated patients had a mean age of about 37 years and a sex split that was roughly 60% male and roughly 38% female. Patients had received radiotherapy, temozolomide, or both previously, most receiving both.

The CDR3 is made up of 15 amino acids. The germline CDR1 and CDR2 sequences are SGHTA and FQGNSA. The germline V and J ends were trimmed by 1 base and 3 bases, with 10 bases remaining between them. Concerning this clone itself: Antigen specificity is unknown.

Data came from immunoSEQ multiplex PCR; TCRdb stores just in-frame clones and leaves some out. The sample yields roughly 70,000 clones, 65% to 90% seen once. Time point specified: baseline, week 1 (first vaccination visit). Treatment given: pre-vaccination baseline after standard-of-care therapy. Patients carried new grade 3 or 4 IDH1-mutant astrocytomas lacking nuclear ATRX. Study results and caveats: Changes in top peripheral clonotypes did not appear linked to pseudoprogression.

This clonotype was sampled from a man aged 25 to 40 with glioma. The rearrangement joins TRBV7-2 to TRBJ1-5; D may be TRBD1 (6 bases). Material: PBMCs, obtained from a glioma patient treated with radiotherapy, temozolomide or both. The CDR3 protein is CASSLDRAINQPQHF. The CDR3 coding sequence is TGTGCCAGCAGCTTAGACAGGGCTATCAATCAGCCCCAGCATTTT. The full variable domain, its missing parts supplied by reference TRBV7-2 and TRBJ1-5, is GAGVSQSPSNKVTEKGKDVELRCDPISGHTALYWYRQSLGQGLEFLIYFQGNSAPDKSGLPSDRFSAERTGGSVSTLTIQRTQQEDSAVYLCASSLDRAINQPQHFGDGTRLSIL.